This T cell receptor beta chain was recorded in a study of shared clonotypes between healthy human individuals. General study results and limits: Relative to their counterparts shared across all four donors, non-shared clonotypes exhibited diminished generation probabilities.

CD45RO-negative, CCR7-positively selected cells formed the naive CD8 fraction, excluding terminally differentiated effector memory CD45RA+ cells. This CDR3 spans 11 amino acids. Trimming removed 5 bases from V and 7 bases from J, with 9 bases in between. Germline V gene data show CDR1 as SEHNR and CDR2 as FQNEAQ (reference sequence). About this clone itself: As yet, its antigen is unknown.

An assay was performed, and its level was deep. An even split of each subset's genomic DNA across several immunoSEQ plates was performed. TCRdb's table, derived via immunoSEQ multiplex PCR, lists solely in-frame clones and lacks some. The sample lists almost 700,000 clones, 92% seen once, with approximately 24% in the top ten. V gene TRBV7-9 combines with J gene TRBJ2-7, with D unresolved. Input material: naive CD8+ T cells sorted from blood. This TCR derives from a man younger than 40 in good health. The CDR3 region has the DNA TGTGCCAGCAGCCCCCTCGAGGAGCAGTACTTC. Protein product: CASSPLEEQYF.